Listed here are 2 T cell receptor beta chains from one sample, sequenced in a study of cytomegalovirus exposure and HLA in healthy donors. Produced via immunoSEQ multiplex PCR; TCRdb's table is partial and in-frame only. Found here are roughly 150,000 clones, roughly 79% of them singletons; the top ten hold 25% to 30%. The source material was PBMCs. These TCRs come from a man aged 25-40 years in good health and CMV-seropositive.

The chain has TRBV6-6 and TRBJ1-6; TRBD1 agrees at 7 bases. This CDR3 spans 12 amino acids. With V trimmed by 1 base and J by 14 bases, 2 bases remained unmatched. Germline V gene lookup returns CDR1 MNHNY and CDR2 SVGAGI (reference sequence). The CDR3 DNA is TGTGCCAGCAGTTACTATACAGGGGCCCTCCACTTT. Its translation is CASSYYTGALHF.

A single count supports this clone. This chain joins TRBV11-2 and TRBJ1-1, with a tentative D call TRBD1 (5 bases). The CDR3 loop spans 14 amino acids. Trimming took 5 bases from V and 0 from J, leaving 10 bases between them. Germline V lookup: CDR1 SGHAT, CDR2 FQNNGV. The CDR3 sequence: CASSPEGVNTEAFF. The CDR3 DNA is TGTGCCAGCAGCCCAGAAGGGGTGAACACTGAAGCTTTCTTT.